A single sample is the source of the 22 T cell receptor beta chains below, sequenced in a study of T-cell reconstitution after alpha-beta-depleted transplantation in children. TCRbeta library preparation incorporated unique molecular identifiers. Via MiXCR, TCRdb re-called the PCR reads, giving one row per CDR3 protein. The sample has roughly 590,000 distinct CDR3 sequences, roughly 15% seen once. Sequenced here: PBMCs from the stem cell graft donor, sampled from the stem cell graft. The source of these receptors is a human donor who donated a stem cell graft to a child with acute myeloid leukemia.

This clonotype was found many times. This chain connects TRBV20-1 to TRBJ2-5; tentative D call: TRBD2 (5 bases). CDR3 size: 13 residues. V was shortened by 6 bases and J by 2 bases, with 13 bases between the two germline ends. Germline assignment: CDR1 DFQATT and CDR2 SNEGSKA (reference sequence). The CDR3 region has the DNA TGCAGTGCGACGGACTCAAGTCAAGAGACCCAGTACTTC. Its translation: CSATDSSQETQYF.

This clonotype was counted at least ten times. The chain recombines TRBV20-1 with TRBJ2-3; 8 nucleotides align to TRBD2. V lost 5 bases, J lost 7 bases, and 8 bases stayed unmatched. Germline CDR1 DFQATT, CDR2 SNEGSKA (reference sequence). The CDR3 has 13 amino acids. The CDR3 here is CSAPWSSGYTQYF. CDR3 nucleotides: TGCAGTGCTCCCTGGTCTAGCGGGTATACGCAGTATTTT.

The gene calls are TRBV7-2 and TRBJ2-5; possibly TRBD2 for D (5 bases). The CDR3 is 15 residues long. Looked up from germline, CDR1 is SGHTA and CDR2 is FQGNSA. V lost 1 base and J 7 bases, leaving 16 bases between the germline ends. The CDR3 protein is CASSLGASPAGTQYF. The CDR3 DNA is TGTGCCAGCAGCTTAGGTGCTAGCCCCGCGGGGACCCAGTACTTC.

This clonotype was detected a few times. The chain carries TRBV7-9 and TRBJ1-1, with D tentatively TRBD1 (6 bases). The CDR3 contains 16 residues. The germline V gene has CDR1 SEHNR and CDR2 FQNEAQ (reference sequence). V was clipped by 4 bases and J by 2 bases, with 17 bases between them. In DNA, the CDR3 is TGTGCCAGCAGCTCAATCAGGGGTTGGGAAAACACTGAAGCTTTCTTT. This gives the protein CASSSIRGWENTEAFF. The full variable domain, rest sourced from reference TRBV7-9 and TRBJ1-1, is DTGVSQNPRHKITKRGQNVTFRCDPISEHNRLYWYRQTLGQGPEFLTYFQNEAQLEKSRLLSDRFSAERPKGSFSTLEIQRTEQGDSAMYLCASSSIRGWENTEAFFGQGTRLTVV.

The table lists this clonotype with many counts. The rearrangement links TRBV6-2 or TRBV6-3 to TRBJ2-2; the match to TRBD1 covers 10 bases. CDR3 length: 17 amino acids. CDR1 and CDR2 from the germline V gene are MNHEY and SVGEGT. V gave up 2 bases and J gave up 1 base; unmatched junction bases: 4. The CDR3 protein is CASSYPTGGVNTGELFF. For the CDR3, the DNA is TGTGCCAGCAGTTACCCGACAGGGGGCGTGAACACCGGGGAGCTGTTTTTT.

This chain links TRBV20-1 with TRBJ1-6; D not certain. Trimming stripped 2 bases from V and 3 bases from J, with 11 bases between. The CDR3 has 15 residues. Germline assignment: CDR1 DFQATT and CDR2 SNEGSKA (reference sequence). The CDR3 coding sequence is TGCAGTGCTAGAAGTCTTACGGGCTATAATTCACCCCTCCACTTT. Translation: CSARSLTGYNSPLHF.

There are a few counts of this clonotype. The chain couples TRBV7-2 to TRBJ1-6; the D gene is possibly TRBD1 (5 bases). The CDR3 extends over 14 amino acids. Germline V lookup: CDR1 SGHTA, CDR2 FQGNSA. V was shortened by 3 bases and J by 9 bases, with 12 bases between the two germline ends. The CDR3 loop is CASSFAAGGSPLHF. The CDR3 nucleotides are TGTGCCAGCAGCTTTGCGGCGGGGGGTTCACCCCTCCACTTT.

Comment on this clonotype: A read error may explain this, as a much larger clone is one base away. Here the CDR3 reads CASCLVPLTGLVYNEQFF. In nucleotides, the CDR3 is TGTGCCAGCTGTTTAGTTCCCCTGACAGGGTTAGTCTACAATGAGCAGTTCTTC. This chain links TRBV12-3 or TRBV12-4 with TRBJ2-1; 7 nucleotides agree with TRBD1. CDR3 length: 18 amino acids.

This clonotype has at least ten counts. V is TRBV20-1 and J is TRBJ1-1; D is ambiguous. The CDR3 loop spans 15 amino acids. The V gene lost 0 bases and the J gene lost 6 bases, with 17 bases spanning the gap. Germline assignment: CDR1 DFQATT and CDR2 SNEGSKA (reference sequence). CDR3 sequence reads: CSARDFKRELSEAFF. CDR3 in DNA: TGCAGTGCTAGAGACTTTAAAAGGGAACTTTCTGAAGCTTTCTTT.

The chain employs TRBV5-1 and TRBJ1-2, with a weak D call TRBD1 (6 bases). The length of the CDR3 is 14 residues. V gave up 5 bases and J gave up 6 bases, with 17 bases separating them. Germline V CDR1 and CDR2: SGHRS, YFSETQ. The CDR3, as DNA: TGCGCCAGCAGTTTTGAGGGGGGTAGGAATGGCTACACCTTC. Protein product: CASSFEGGRNGYTF.

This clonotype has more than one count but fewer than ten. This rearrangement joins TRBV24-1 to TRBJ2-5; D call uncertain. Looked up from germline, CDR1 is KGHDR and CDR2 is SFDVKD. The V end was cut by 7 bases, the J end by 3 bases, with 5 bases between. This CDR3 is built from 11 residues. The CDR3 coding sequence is TGTGCCACCAGGGTAGAAGAGACCCAGTACTTC. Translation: CATRVEETQYF.

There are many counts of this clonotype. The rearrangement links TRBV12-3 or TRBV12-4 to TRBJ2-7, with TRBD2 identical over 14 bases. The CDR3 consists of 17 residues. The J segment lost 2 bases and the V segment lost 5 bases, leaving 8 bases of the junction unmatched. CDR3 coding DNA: TGTGCCAGCAGTCTGGGACTAGCGGGGGACCCTACCTACGAGCAGTACGTC. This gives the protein CASSLGLAGDPTYEQYV.

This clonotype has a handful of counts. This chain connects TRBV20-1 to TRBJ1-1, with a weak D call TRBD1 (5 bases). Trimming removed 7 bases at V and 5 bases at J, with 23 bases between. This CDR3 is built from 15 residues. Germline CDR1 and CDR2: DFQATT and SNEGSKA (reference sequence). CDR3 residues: CSVWSGGGRWTEAFF. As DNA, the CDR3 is TGCAGTGTCTGGAGTGGGGGGGGGAGGTGGACTGAAGCTTTCTTT.

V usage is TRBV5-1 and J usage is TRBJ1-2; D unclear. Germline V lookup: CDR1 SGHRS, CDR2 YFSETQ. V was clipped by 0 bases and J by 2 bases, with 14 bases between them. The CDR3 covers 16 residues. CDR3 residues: CASSLAGEGFNYGYTF. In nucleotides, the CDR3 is TGCGCCAGCAGCTTGGCCGGAGAAGGGTTCAACTATGGCTACACCTTC.

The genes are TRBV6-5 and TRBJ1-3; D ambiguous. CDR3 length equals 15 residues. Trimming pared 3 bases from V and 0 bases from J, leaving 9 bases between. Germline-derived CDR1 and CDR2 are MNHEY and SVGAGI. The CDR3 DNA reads TGTGCCAGCAGTTATAAGGCGAACTCTGGAAACACCATATATTTT. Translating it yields CASSYKANSGNTIYF.

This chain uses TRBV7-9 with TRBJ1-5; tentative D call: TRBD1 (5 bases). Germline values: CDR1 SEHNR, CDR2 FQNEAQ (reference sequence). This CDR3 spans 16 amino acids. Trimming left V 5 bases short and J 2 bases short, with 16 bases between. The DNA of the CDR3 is TGTGCCAGCAGCGTTACCCTAAGGGACGGCAATCAGCCCCAGCATTTT. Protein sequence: CASSVTLRDGNQPQHF. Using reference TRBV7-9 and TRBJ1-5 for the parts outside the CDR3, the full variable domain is DTGVSQNPRHKITKRGQNVTFRCDPISEHNRLYWYRQTLGQGPEFLTYFQNEAQLEKSRLLSDRFSAERPKGSFSTLEIQRTEQGDSAMYLCASSVTLRDGNQPQHFGDGTRLSIL.

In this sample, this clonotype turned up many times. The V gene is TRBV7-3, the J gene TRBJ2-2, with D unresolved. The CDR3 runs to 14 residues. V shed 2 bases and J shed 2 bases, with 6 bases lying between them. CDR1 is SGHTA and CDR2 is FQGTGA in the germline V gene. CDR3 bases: TGTGCCAGCAGCTTAGTTCAAAACACCGGGGAGCTGTTTTTT. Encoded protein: CASSLVQNTGELFF.

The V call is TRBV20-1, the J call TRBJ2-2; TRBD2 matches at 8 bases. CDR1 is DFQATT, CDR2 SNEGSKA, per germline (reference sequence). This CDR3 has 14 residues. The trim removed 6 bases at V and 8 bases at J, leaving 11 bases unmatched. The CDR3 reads CSANREGWGGELFF. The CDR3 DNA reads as TGCAGTGCCAACCGGGAGGGCTGGGGAGGGGAGCTGTTTTTT.

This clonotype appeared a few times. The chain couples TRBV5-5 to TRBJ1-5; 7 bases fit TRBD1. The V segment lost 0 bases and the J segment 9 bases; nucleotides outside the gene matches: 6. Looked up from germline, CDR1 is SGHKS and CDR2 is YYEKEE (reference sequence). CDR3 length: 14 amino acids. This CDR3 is CASSLDAGGTPQHF. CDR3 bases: TGTGCCAGCAGCTTGGATGCAGGGGGGACGCCCCAGCATTTT.

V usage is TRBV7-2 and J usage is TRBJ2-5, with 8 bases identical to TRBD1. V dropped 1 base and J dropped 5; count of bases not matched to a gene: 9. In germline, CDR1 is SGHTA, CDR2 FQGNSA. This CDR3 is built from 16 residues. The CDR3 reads CASSLEGRGRTETQYF. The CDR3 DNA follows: TGTGCCAGCAGCTTAGAGGGCAGGGGGCGCACGGAGACCCAGTACTTC.

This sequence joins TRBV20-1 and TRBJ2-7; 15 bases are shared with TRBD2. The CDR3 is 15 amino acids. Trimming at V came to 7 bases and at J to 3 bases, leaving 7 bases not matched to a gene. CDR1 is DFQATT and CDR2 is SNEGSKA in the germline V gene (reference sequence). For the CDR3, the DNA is TGCAGTGGAGGGGGACTAGCGGGGGGAGTCTACGAGCAGTACTTC. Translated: CSGGGLAGGVYEQYF.

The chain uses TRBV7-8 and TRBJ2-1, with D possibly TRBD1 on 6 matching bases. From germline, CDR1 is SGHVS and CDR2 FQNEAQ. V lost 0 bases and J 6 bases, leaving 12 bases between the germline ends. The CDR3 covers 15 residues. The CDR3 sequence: CASSLARQGTNEQFF. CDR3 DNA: TGTGCCAGCAGCTTAGCGCGTCAGGGGACCAATGAGCAGTTCTTC.